Following are 7 T cell receptor beta chains from one sample sequenced in a study of T-cell memory formation after mild COVID-19. MiXCR, applied by TCRdb to the 5' RACE reads, yields one record per CDR3 protein. The table lists approximately 570,000 distinct CDR3 sequences, about 20% of them singletons, with around 12% in the top ten. Sequencing input: PBMCs or a T cell subset sorted from them (not recorded which). Source of these receptors: an adult woman who had mild COVID-19 (a few samples of this study predate the infection). Cell type and time point are not known.

This clonotype appeared a few times. This rearrangement joins TRBV2 to TRBJ2-2; 8 bases map to TRBD2. The germline V gene encodes CDR1 SNHLY and CDR2 FYNNEI. The CDR3 runs to 14 residues. The J segment lost 6 bases and the V segment lost 6 bases, leaving 6 bases of the junction unmatched. The CDR3 DNA reads TGTGCCAGCAGCGGGACTAGATGGGCCGGGGAGCTGTTTTTT. It yields the protein CASSGTRWAGELFF. The whole variable domain, filled in from reference TRBV2 and TRBJ2-2, reads EPEVTQTPSHQVTQMGQEVILRCVPISNHLYFYWYRQILGQKVEFLVSFYNNEISEKSEIFDDQFSVERPDGSNFTLKIRSTKLEDSAMYFCASSGTRWAGELFFGEGSRLTVL.

This clonotype was recorded a few times. The rearrangement uses TRBV6-6 and TRBJ2-1, with D perhaps TRBD2 (5 bases). Germline CDR1 reads MNHNY; CDR2 reads SVGAGI (reference sequence). This CDR3 is 13 amino acids long. Trimming stripped 10 bases from V and 3 bases from J, with 13 bases between. The CDR3 reads CATSSGLYNEQFF. The CDR3 DNA sequence: TGTGCCACCTCCAGCGGTCTCTACAATGAGCAGTTCTTC.

This rearrangement joins TRBV28 to TRBJ1-6; 7 nucleotides line up with TRBD1. The CDR3 is 16 amino acids. Trimming at V came to 2 bases and at J to 7 bases, leaving 8 bases not matched to a gene. Germline CDR1 reads MDHEN; CDR2 reads SYDVKM. This chain's CDR3 is CASSLIAGQRNSPLHF. DNA of the CDR3: TGTGCCAGCAGTTTAATCGCGGGACAGCGAAATTCACCCCTCCACTTT. The whole variable domain, remainder taken from reference TRBV28 and TRBJ1-6, is DVKVTQSSRYLVKRTGEKVFLECVQDMDHENMFWYRQDPGLGLRLIYFSYDVKMKEKGDIPEGYSVSREKKERFSLILESASTNQTSMYLCASSLIAGQRNSPLHFGNGTRLTVT.

The chain links TRBV28 to TRBJ2-7; the D is unclear. CDR3 size: 12 residues. With 3 bases removed from V and 5 bases from J, the gap between germline ends came to 8 bases. Per the germline V gene, CDR1 is MDHEN and CDR2 is SYDVKM. CDR3 sequence: CASSFQVHEQYF. The CDR3 DNA sequence: TGTGCCAGCAGTTTTCAAGTCCACGAGCAGTACTTC. Full variable domain (missing parts from reference TRBV28 and TRBJ2-7): DVKVTQSSRYLVKRTGEKVFLECVQDMDHENMFWYRQDPGLGLRLIYFSYDVKMKEKGDIPEGYSVSREKKERFSLILESASTNQTSMYLCASSFQVHEQYFGPGTRLTVT.

This clonotype was observed a few times. V is TRBV11-2 and J is TRBJ2-1; D ambiguous. CDR3 size: 12 residues. V was shortened by 2 bases and J by 7 bases, with 6 bases between the two germline ends. Germline V gene sequence: CDR1 SGHAT, CDR2 FQNNGV. CDR3 coding DNA: TGTGCCAGCAGCTTACAGCGAAATGAGCAGTTCTTC. It specifies CASSLQRNEQFF.

The chain combines TRBV20-1 with TRBJ2-7; D is undetermined. Germline CDR1 and CDR2: DFQATT and SNEGSKA (reference sequence). Trimming removed 3 bases at V and 0 bases at J, with 15 bases between. The CDR3 runs to 15 residues. CDR3 amino acids: CSASPRELDSYEQYF. The DNA of the CDR3 is TGCAGTGCTAGCCCCAGAGAATTGGACTCCTACGAGCAGTACTTC.

This rearrangement joins TRBV29-1 to TRBJ1-5; TRBD1 aligns across 9 bases. The CDR3 spans 17 residues. CDR1 SQVTM and CDR2 ANQGSEA come from the germline V gene. Trimming took 3 bases from V and 6 from J; bases not matched to a gene: 15. The CDR3 loop is CSVDSRDREERLQPQHF. CDR3 coding DNA: TGCAGCGTTGATTCCCGGGACAGGGAAGAACGACTTCAGCCCCAGCATTTT.